In its sample, the clone carrying this T cell receptor (beta chain) was seen a few times. The entry originates in a study of CD8+ T cells in alopecia areata. Noted treatment: oral pan-JAK inhibitor, 5-10 mg twice daily. Sequencing templates came from extracted RNA that was reverse transcribed into cDNA. Sequenced by immunoSEQ multiplex PCR; TCRdb stores in-frame clones only, minus some. The table has some 130,000 clones, 50% to 55% seen once. Germline V lookup: CDR1 SQVTM, CDR2 ANQGSEA. V lost 5 bases, J lost 1 base, and 5 bases stayed unmatched. This CDR3 is 14 amino acids long. This specimen was CD4+ T cells sorted from blood, taken at week 4, from a patient treated with tofacitinib. The chain links TRBV29-1 to TRBJ1-5; the match to TRBD1 covers 7 bases. The sequence derives from a human donor with alopecia areata. This chain's CDR3 is CSVILGQSNQPQHF. CDR3 nucleotides: TGCAGCGTTATTCTGGGACAGAGCAATCAGCCCCAGCATTTT. Full variable domain (remainder filled in from reference TRBV29-1 and TRBJ1-5): SAVISQKPSRDICQRGTSLTIQCQVDSQVTMMFWYRQQPGQSLTLIATANQGSEATYESGFVIDKFPISRPNLTFSTLTVSNMSPEDSSIYLCSVILGQSNQPQHFGDGTRLSIL.